This T cell receptor (beta chain) came from a study of blood T cell repertoires in COVID-19. Background on the study: Samples taken during acute and convalescent COVID-19 were collected in the United States, Italy and Spain.

CDR3 size: 13 residues. Trimming cost V 3 bases and J 10 bases, with 15 bases left between them. Those enrolled in Seattle joined during active infection and were followed longitudinally afterward. Original handling: Estimation of nucleated cell counts relied on the amplification of reference gene primers. The data were produced by immunoSEQ multiplex PCR, yet TCRdb's version contains in-frame clones alone and is incomplete. V and J calls and clone size are those listed in that table; D and trimming were worked out from the DNA. The sample holds around 200,000 clones; approximately 88% are singletons and the top ten take 6.5% to 7.5%.

Sequencing used peripheral blood. The clonotype originates from a middle-aged woman with COVID-19, enrolled during active disease. This chain links TRBV12-3 or TRBV12-4 with TRBJ1-1; the D gene is possibly TRBD1 (5 bases). In DNA form, the CDR3 reads TGTGCCAGCAGTTTTGGGACTGTTTGGGGAGCTTTCTTT. It specifies CASSFGTVWGAFF.